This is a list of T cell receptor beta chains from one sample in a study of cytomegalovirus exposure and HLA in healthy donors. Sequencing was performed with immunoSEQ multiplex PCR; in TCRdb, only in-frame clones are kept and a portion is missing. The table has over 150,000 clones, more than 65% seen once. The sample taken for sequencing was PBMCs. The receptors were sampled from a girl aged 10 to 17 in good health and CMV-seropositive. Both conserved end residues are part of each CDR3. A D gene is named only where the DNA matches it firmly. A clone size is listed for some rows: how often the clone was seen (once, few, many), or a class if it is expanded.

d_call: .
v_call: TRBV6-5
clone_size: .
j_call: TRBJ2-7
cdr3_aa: CASSPGNEQYF
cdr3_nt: TGTGCCAGCAGCCCCGGTAACGAGCAGTACTTC

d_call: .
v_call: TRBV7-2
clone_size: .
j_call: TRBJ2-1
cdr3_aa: CASSYGGSGFVNEQFF
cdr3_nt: TGTGCCAGCAGCTATGGGGGTAGCGGCTTTGTCAATGAGCAGTTCTTC

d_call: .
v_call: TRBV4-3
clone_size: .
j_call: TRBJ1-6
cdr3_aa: CASSQDNFSSYNSPLHF
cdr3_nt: TGCGCCAGCAGCCAAGATAATTTCAGCTCCTATAATTCACCCCTCCACTTT

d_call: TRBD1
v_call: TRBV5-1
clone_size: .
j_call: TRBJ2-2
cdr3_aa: CASSFRGTGNTGELFF
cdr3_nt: TGCGCCAGCAGCTTCCGTGGGACAGGGAACACCGGGGAGCTGTTTTTT

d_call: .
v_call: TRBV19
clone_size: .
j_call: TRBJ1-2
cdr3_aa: CASSIGTARGYTF
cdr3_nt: TGTGCCAGTAGTATAGGGACAGCTCGCGGCTACACCTTC

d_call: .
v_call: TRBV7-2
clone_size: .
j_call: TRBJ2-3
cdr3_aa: CASSLASADTQYF
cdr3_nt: TGTGCCAGCAGCTTAGCGTCGGCAGATACGCAGTATTTT

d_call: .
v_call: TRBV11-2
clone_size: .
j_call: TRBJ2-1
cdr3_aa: CASSLWEFEQFF
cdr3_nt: TGTGCCAGCAGCTTATGGGAGTTCGAGCAGTTCTTC

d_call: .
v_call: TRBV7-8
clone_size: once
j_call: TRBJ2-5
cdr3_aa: CASSPRDGQETQYF
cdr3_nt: TGTGCCAGCAGCCCGCGGGACGGTCAAGAGACCCAGTACTTC

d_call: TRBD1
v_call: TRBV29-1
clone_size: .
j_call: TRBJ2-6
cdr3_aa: CSVDRDGANVLTF
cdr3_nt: TGCAGCGTGGACAGGGATGGGGCCAACGTCCTGACTTTC

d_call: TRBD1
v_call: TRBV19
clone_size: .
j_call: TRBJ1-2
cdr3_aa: CASSPQTGLGYGYTF
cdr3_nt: TGTGCCAGTAGTCCCCAGACAGGGCTCGGCTATGGCTACACCTTC

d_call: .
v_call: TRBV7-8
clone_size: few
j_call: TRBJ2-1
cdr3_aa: CASSLGRGPYNEQFF
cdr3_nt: TGTGCCAGCAGCTTAGGCAGGGGTCCTTACAATGAGCAGTTCTTC

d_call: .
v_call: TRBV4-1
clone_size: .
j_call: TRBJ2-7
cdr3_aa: CASSQGYGSSVYEQYF
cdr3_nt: TGCGCCAGCAGCCAAGGGTACGGTAGTTCGGTCTACGAGCAGTACTTC

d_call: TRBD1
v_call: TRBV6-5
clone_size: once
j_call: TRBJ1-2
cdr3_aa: CASSATGDYGYTF
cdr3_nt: TGTGCCAGCAGTGCAACAGGGGACTATGGCTACACCTTC

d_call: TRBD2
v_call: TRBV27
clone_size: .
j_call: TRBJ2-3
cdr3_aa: CASSLSPLFSSGGFTSTDTQYF
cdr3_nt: TGTGCCAGCAGTTTATCCCCTCTATTTTCTAGCGGGGGGTTCACTAGCACAGATACGCAGTATTTT

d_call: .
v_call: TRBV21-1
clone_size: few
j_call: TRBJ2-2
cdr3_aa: CASSKAWTSGRHGGELFF
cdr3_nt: TGTGCCAGCAGCAAAGCCTGGACTAGCGGGAGGCATGGCGGGGAGCTGTTTTTT

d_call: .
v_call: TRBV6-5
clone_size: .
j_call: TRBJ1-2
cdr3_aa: CASSYSGFVGRNGYTF
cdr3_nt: TGTGCCAGCAGTTACTCAGGTTTCGTTGGCAGGAACGGCTACACCTTC

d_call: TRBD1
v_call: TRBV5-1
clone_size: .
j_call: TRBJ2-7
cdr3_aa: CASSLGTGGLYEQYF
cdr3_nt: TGCGCCAGCAGCTTGGGGACAGGGGGACTCTACGAGCAGTACTTC

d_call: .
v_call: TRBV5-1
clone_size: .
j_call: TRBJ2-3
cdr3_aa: CASSLASDTQYF
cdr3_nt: TGCGCCAGCAGCTTGGCCTCGGATACGCAGTATTTT